Shown below are 25 T cell receptor beta chains from a single sample sequenced in a study of OX40 agonist ivuxolimab in advanced cancers. The protocol was immunoSEQ multiplex PCR, while the TCRdb copy is restricted to in-frame clones and leaves out a portion. The table shows some 45,000 clones, with 75% to 90% occurring only once. The starting material was CD4+ or CD8+ T cells sorted from blood, obtained in a trial of the OX40 agonist ivuxolimab. These receptors originate from an adult with an advanced solid tumor such as melanoma, head and neck, liver or kidney cancer.

This chain connects TRBV20-1 to TRBJ2-7; tentatively, D is TRBD1 (6 bases). This CDR3 comprises 9 residues. Germline loops: CDR1 DFQATT, CDR2 SNEGSKA (reference sequence). DNA of the CDR3: TGCACAACAGGGTACGAGCAGTACGTC. Translating gives CTTGYEQYV.

V and J are TRBV4-1 and TRBJ2-7, with 7 bases identical to TRBD2. CDR3 size: 14 residues. With 5 bases clipped from V and 3 bases from J, the junction kept 7 bases outside the gene matches. Germline V gene data show CDR1 as MGHRA and CDR2 as YSYEKL. CDR3 sequence reads: CASSLAGVNYEQYF. The CDR3 DNA reads as TGCGCCAGCAGCTTGGCGGGAGTAAACTACGAGCAGTACTTC.

This clone was seen only once. The chain joins TRBV7-9 to TRBJ2-1, with 12 bases identical to TRBD2. From germline, CDR1 is SEHNR and CDR2 FQNEAQ (reference sequence). The J segment lost 3 bases and the V segment lost 6 bases, leaving 3 bases of the junction unmatched. The CDR3 loop spans 15 amino acids. The CDR3 loop is CASSPLAGGYNEQFF. The DNA of the CDR3 is TGTGCCAGCAGTCCACTAGCGGGAGGCTACAATGAGCAGTTCTTC.

V and J are TRBV27 and TRBJ1-1, with D unclear. Looked up from germline, CDR1 is MNHEY and CDR2 is SMNVEV (reference sequence). The CDR3 is 14 residues long. The V and J ends lost 0 bases and 1 base respectively, with 6 bases between them. CDR3 loop: CASSLSGKNTEAFF. CDR3 in DNA: TGTGCCAGCAGTTTATCGGGGAAGAACACTGAAGCTTTCTTT.

This clone has just one count. The rearrangement joins TRBV5-8 to TRBJ1-1; D is uncertain. Germline V gene lookup returns CDR1 SGHTS and CDR2 YDEGEE. Between the trimmed V and J ends, which lost 0 bases and 10 bases, there was a span of 13 bases. This CDR3 region has 13 residues. The CDR3 sequence: CASSLALSIGAFF. Here the CDR3 DNA reads TGTGCCAGCAGCTTGGCCCTGTCCATAGGAGCTTTCTTT. Full variable domain (missing parts from reference TRBV5-8 and TRBJ1-1): EAGVTQSPTHLIKTRGQQATLRCSPISGHTSVYWYQQALGLGLQFLLWYDEGEERNRGNFPPRFSGRQFPNYSSELNVNALELEDSALYLCASSLALSIGAFFGQGTRLTVV.

The V call is TRBV7-9, the J call TRBJ2-3; 8 bases match TRBD1. Losses at the gene ends were 6 bases for V and 4 bases for J; bases not matched to a gene: 9. The germline V gene has CDR1 SEHNR and CDR2 FQNEAQ (reference sequence). CDR3 length equals 15 residues. The CDR3 DNA reads TGTGCCAGCAGTCCACAGGGGGACCACTCAGATACGCAGTATTTT. This translates into CASSPQGDHSDTQYF.

V and J are TRBV11-1 and TRBJ2-1, with D possibly being TRBD1 or TRBD2 (6 bases each). Germline CDR1 reads SGHAT; CDR2 reads FQDESV (reference sequence). Trimming shortened V by 3 bases and J by 11 bases, and 11 bases separated the two germline ends. The CDR3 extends over 12 amino acids. The CDR3 loop is CASSFWGDKQFF. The CDR3 DNA reads as TGTGCCAGCAGCTTCTGGGGGGACAAGCAGTTCTTC.

This clone was seen a handful of times. The chain combines TRBV6-1 with TRBJ2-3, with D perhaps matching TRBD1 (6 bases). The germline V gene encodes CDR1 MNHNS and CDR2 SASEGT. This CDR3 has 15 residues. V lost 6 bases and J lost 3, with 16 bases in between. The chain's CDR3 is CASRELGATTDTQYF. The CDR3 region has the DNA TGTGCCAGCAGGGAACTGGGGGCGACGACAGATACGCAGTATTTT.

The rearrangement links TRBV29-1 to TRBJ2-7; the D gene is possibly TRBD2 (5 bases). CDR1 and CDR2 from the germline V gene are SQVTM and ANQGSEA. The CDR3 runs 13 residues. V lost 7 bases to trimming and J lost 0 bases, with 13 bases between them. This CDR3 reads CSATWTGSYEQYF. DNA of the CDR3: TGCAGCGCTACCTGGACTGGCTCCTACGAGCAGTACTTC.

CDR3 sequence: CASSQEDGLGQPQHF. The DNA of the CDR3 is TGCGCCAGCAGCCAAGAGGACGGCCTGGGTCAGCCCCAGCATTTT. This chain connects TRBV4-1 to TRBJ1-5; no reliable D call. Germline values: CDR1 MGHRA, CDR2 YSYEKL. The V and J ends lost 0 bases and 6 bases respectively, with 12 bases between them. CDR3 length equals 15 residues.

This chain uses TRBV6-6 with TRBJ2-7; possible D gene TRBD1, 5 bases. V lost 4 bases, J lost 0 bases, and 7 bases lay in between. CDR3 length: 13 amino acids. Germline loops: CDR1 MNHNY, CDR2 SVGAGI (reference sequence). DNA of the CDR3: TGTGCCAGCAGTTTAGGGGTCTCCTACGAGCAGTACTTC. It specifies CASSLGVSYEQYF.

The count of this clone is one. The rearrangement links TRBV5-5 to TRBJ1-1; D unresolved. The ends were cut back, 3 bases at V and 2 bases at J, with 8 bases in the middle. In germline, CDR1 is SGHKS, CDR2 YYEKEE (reference sequence). The CDR3 is 13 amino acids. CDR3 region: CASSSWINTEAFF. Written as DNA, the CDR3 is TGTGCCAGCAGCTCATGGATAAACACTGAAGCTTTCTTT. The full variable domain, completed using reference TRBV5-5 and TRBJ1-1, is DAGVTQSPTHLIKTRGQQVTLRCSPISGHKSVSWYQQVLGQGPQFIFQYYEKEERGRGNFPDRFSARQFPNYSSELNVNALLLGDSALYLCASSSWINTEAFFGQGTRLTVV.

The chain couples TRBV28 to TRBJ1-2; D unclear. The V end lost 6 bases, the J end lost 0 bases, and 14 bases lay between the germline ends. The germline CDR1 and CDR2 sequences are MDHEN and SYDVKM. The CDR3 is made up of 15 amino acids. The CDR3 loop reads CASRETQPTNYGYTF. The CDR3 DNA is TGTGCCAGCAGAGAAACACAACCAACTAACTATGGCTACACCTTC.

This clone was seen a single time. The rearrangement links TRBV10-2 to TRBJ2-5; TRBD2 matches 8 bases. With 2 bases clipped from V and 4 bases from J, the junction kept 6 bases outside the gene matches. CDR3 size: 15 residues. Germline V CDR1 and CDR2: WSHSY, SAAADI. The chain's CDR3 is CASSEGPGGVETQYF. Here the CDR3 DNA reads TGCGCCAGCAGTGAGGGGCCCGGGGGGGTAGAGACCCAGTACTTC.

The chain carries TRBV7-6 and TRBJ2-5, with D possibly matching TRBD2 (5 bases). V was shortened by 5 bases and J by 5 bases, with 9 bases between the two germline ends. Germline V gives CDR1 SGHVS, CDR2 FNYEAQ. The CDR3 runs to 12 residues. The CDR3 is CASSPREETQYF. DNA for the CDR3: TGTGCCAGCAGCCCAAGGGAGGAGACCCAGTACTTC. Full variable domain (rest looked up from reference TRBV7-6 and TRBJ2-5): GAGVSQSPRYKVTKRGQDVALRCDPISGHVSLYWYRQALGQGPEFLTYFNYEAQQDKSGLPNDRFSAERPEGSISTLTIQRTEQRDSAMYRCASSPREETQYFGPGTRLLVL.

The chain links TRBV5-8 to TRBJ1-1; D is unclear. V gave up 1 base and J gave up 1 base, with 5 bases separating them. Germline assignment: CDR1 SGHTS and CDR2 YDEGEE. The CDR3 loop spans 13 amino acids. The CDR3 sequence is CASSLTGNTEAFF. The DNA of the CDR3 is TGTGCCAGCAGCTTGACGGGGAACACTGAAGCTTTCTTT.

This chain links TRBV5-4 with TRBJ2-7, with 8 nucleotides matching TRBD1. From germline, CDR1 is SGHNT and CDR2 YYREEE (reference sequence). Trimming removed 0 bases from V and 3 bases from J; junction bases left unmatched: 8. CDR3 length: 16 amino acids. CDR3: CASSLVGQGQDYEQYF. CDR3 nucleotide sequence: TGTGCCAGCAGCTTGGTTGGGCAGGGACAGGACTACGAGCAGTACTTC.

The rearrangement links TRBV4-1 to TRBJ2-4; D unresolved. This CDR3 has 15 residues. Germline V lookup: CDR1 MGHRA, CDR2 YSYEKL. V was clipped by 5 bases and J by 0 bases, with 11 bases between them. CDR3 loop: CASSEGPLAKNIQYF. CDR3 bases: TGCGCCAGCAGCGAAGGGCCATTAGCCAAAAACATTCAGTACTTC.

The chain has TRBV6-5 and TRBJ1-1; 9 bases agree with TRBD1. Losses at the gene ends were 4 bases for V and 8 bases for J; bases not matched to a gene: 8. Germline CDR1 MNHEY, CDR2 SVGAGI. The CDR3 contains 14 residues. The CDR3 nucleotides read TGTGCCAGCAGTTCGACAGGGGGACTCCGGGAAGCTTTCTTT. This encodes CASSSTGGLREAFF.

V and J are TRBV2 and TRBJ2-5; TRBD2 matches at 10 bases. V was clipped by 3 bases and J by 2 bases; unmatched bases: 9. CDR1 is SNHLY and CDR2 is FYNNEI in the germline V gene. The CDR3 consists of 17 residues. The CDR3 DNA sequence: TGTGCCAGCAGTGACCTAGCGGGGGAACGGTGGCAAGAGACCCAGTACTTC. Its protein is CASSDLAGERWQETQYF.

The J gene is TRBJ2-7, the V gene TRBV5-4; no clear D. The germline CDR1 and CDR2 sequences are SGHNT and YYREEE (reference sequence). V dropped 2 bases and J dropped 0 bases, with 12 bases sitting between them. CDR3 length equals 15 residues. CDR3 amino acids: CASSFDGVVSYEQYV. CDR3 DNA: TGTGCCAGCAGCTTCGACGGTGTAGTCTCCTACGAGCAGTACGTC.

The CDR3 reads CATSITTGGGNIQYF. CDR3 bases: TGTGCCACCAGCATCACAACAGGGGGCGGAAACATTCAGTACTTC. V gene TRBV15 combines with J gene TRBJ2-4; 9 nucleotides agree with TRBD1. V lost 4 bases to trimming and J lost 6 bases; unmatched junction nucleotides: 7. Germline-derived CDR1 and CDR2 are LNHNV and YYDKDF (reference sequence). This CDR3 is built from 15 residues.

The V gene is TRBV4-3, the J gene TRBJ2-3; TRBD2 matches 9 bases. Germline loops: CDR1 LGHNA, CDR2 YSLEER. The V and J ends lost 0 bases and 5 bases, in that order; junction bases with no gene match: 9. The CDR3 totals 17 residues. The CDR3 loop reads CASSQDLASGIIDTQYF. The DNA for the CDR3 is TGCGCCAGCAGCCAAGATTTGGCTAGCGGGATCATAGATACGCAGTATTTT.

This rearrangement joins TRBV19 to TRBJ1-2; unclear D gene. The V end was cut by 6 bases, the J end by 3 bases, with 5 bases between. The CDR3 runs to 11 residues. Germline V gene data show CDR1 as LNHDA and CDR2 as SQIVND (reference sequence). The CDR3 is CASREDYGYTF. Here the CDR3 DNA reads TGTGCCAGTAGGGAGGACTATGGCTACACCTTC.

The table lists this clone with a few counts. The J gene is TRBJ2-7, the V gene TRBV2, with a possible D match to TRBD2 (6 bases). Trimming removed 1 base at V and 0 bases at J, with 13 bases between. CDR3 size: 16 residues. Germline V gene lookup returns CDR1 SNHLY and CDR2 FYNNEI. CDR3 amino acids: CASSEERAASSYEQYF. Here the CDR3 DNA reads TGTGCCAGCAGTGAAGAGCGGGCTGCTAGCTCCTACGAGCAGTACTTC.